These 21 T cell receptor beta chains were sequenced from one sample in a study of Tregs in tolerant kidney transplant recipients (dated by TCRdb to 2018 to 2020). Per the publication, the time point label means: blood sample drawn before combined kidney and bone marrow transplant. Library preparation was by the immunoSEQ multiplex PCR assay. Imported from immuneACCESS, the table was reduced by TCRdb to in-frame sequences with V and J called. These copies leave out some clones; in studies compared against another copy, an unresolved V gene accounts for under half, and the cause of the remainder is not known. This sample's table lists roughly 32,000 clones. Under 9% of the sample goes to the ten largest clones. The sequencing here drew on CD8+ T cells from blood, taken before the transplant. These TCRs come from a human donor who received a combined kidney and bone marrow transplant.

Notes on this clone: The sequence runs out 3 residues before the end of the CDR3; the remainder is reconstructed from the germline J gene. The genes are TRBV6-2 or TRBV6-3 and TRBJ2-1; D remains unclear. Germline V CDR1 and CDR2: MNHEY, SVGEGT. Trimming took 6 bases from V and 9 from J, leaving 12 bases between them. The CDR3 spans 12 residues. CDR3: CASSHPTPEQFF. CDR3 bases read: TGTGCCAGCAGCCACCCGACTCCTGAG.

Comments on this clone: The read stops 3 residues short of the end of the CDR3; the missing end is completed from the germline J gene. The chain joins TRBV7-9 to TRBJ1-5; TRBD1 agrees at 8 bases. Germline CDR1 SEHNR, CDR2 FQNEAQ (reference sequence). CDR3 size: 15 residues. Trimming at V came to 5 bases and at J to 1 base, leaving 4 bases not matched to a gene. This CDR3 reads CASSTDRESNQPQHF. CDR3 DNA, as far as it was read: TGTGCCAGCAGCACGGACAGGGAGAGCAATCAGCCC.

Points on this clone: The sequence runs out 3 residues before the end of the CDR3; the remainder is reconstructed from the germline J gene. The chain combines TRBV7-6 with TRBJ2-1; no clear D. The CDR3 is made up of 16 amino acids. Germline V gene lookup returns CDR1 SGHVS and CDR2 FNYEAQ. Trimming removed 2 bases at V and 2 bases at J, with 13 bases between. CDR3 in amino acids: CASSLNSHAPYNEQFF. CDR3 bases read: TGTGCCAGCAGCTTAAACAGCCATGCCCCCTACAATGAG.

On this clone: The read gets to within 3 residues of the CDR3 end, and the germline J gene fills in the rest. V gene TRBV20-1 combines with J gene TRBJ2-7; 8 bases match TRBD2. CDR3 length: 17 residues. Germline CDR1 reads DFQATT; CDR2 reads SNEGSKA (reference sequence). V trimming: 6 bases; J trimming: 2 bases; junction bases outside the gene matches: 18. Incomplete CDR3 DNA: TGCAGTGCCGGCGTGGGGCTTTTAGCGGGGACAACCTACGAG. Translated, it gives CSAGVGLLAGTTYE. The entire CDR3 protein is CSAGVGLLAGTTYEQYF.

As concerns this clone: The read ends 3 residues before the CDR3 terminus; that terminus is restored from the germline J gene. The chain is built from TRBV5-4 and TRBJ1-1; 7 bases are shared with TRBD1. Germline values: CDR1 SGHNT, CDR2 YYREEE (reference sequence). V shed 4 bases and J 6 bases; nucleotides not matched to a gene: 6. The CDR3 contains 13 residues. The CDR3 bases that were read are TGTGCCAGCAGCATGACAGGGAGCCCTGAA. This sequence encodes CASSMTGSPE. The CDR3 as a whole reads CASSMTGSPEAFF.

CDR3 DNA, as far as it was read: TGTGCCAGCAGCTTAAACAGGGTGGCCTACGAG. Translation gives CASSLNRVAYE. The entire CDR3 reads CASSLNRVAYEQYF. The J gene is TRBJ2-7, the V gene TRBV7-6; a weak D match, TRBD1 (6 bases). The read falls 3 residues short of the CDR3 end, and the missing part is taken from the germline J gene. V was trimmed by 2 bases and J by 2 bases, leaving 10 bases between them. The V gene's germline CDR1 is SGHVS and CDR2 FNYEAQ. The CDR3 is made up of 14 amino acids.

To note about this clone: The observed sequence ends 3 residues before the CDR3 terminus, with the missing tail filled in from the germline J gene. The V gene is TRBV11-3, the J gene TRBJ2-7, with D tentatively TRBD1 (6 bases). V lost 1 base and J 3 bases, leaving 13 bases between the germline ends. The CDR3 loop spans 15 amino acids. Germline CDR1 and CDR2: SGHNT and YENEEA. CDR3 DNA, as far as it was read: TGTGCCAGCAGCTTAGCCCCAGGGGTCCTCTACGAG. The encoded protein is CASSLAPGVLYE. In full, the CDR3 is CASSLAPGVLYEQYF. The full variable domain, completed using reference TRBV11-3 and TRBJ2-7, is EAGVVQSPRYKIIEKKQPVAFWCNPISGHNTLYWYLQNLGQGPELLIRYENEEAVDDSQLPKDRFSAERLKGVDSTLKIQPAELGDSAVYLCASSLAPGVLYEQYFGPGTRLTVT.

Regarding this clone: The sequenced fragment ends 3 residues before the CDR3 boundary, so the rest is inferred from the germline J gene. This sequence joins TRBV5-1 and TRBJ1-1, with a possible D match to TRBD1 (6 bases). The CDR3 has 13 amino acids. Germline CDR1 is SGHRS and CDR2 is YFSETQ. Deletions cut 0 bases from V and 7 bases from J, with 10 bases between. CDR3 DNA, as far as it was read: TGCGCCAGCAGCTTGGATCAGGGGATTGAA. Translation: CASSLDQGIE. The CDR3 in its entirety is CASSLDQGIEAFF.

Comment on this clone: Read data end 3 residues before the CDR3 end; the end is taken from the germline J gene. The chain combines TRBV20-1 with TRBJ2-3, with a weak D call TRBD2 (6 bases). Trimming took 4 bases from V and 0 from J, leaving 20 bases between them. The CDR3 totals 17 residues. The germline V gene has CDR1 DFQATT and CDR2 SNEGSKA (reference sequence). Incomplete CDR3 DNA: TGCAGTGCTAACCCATTAGGTGGCGGGGATAGCACAGATACG. Its protein product is CSANPLGGGDSTDT. The full-length CDR3 reads as CSANPLGGGDSTDTQYF.

With regard to this clone: The DNA ends 3 residues before the CDR3 does, and the rest of the CDR3 is filled in from the germline J gene. The chain couples TRBV7-6 to TRBJ2-5; tentatively, D is TRBD2 (5 bases). The germline CDR1 and CDR2 sequences are SGHVS and FNYEAQ. The CDR3 covers 16 residues. Trimming shortened V by 1 base and J by 3 bases, and 15 bases separated the two germline ends. The covered CDR3 bases are TGTGCCAGCAGCTTAGTCGGGTTTGTGACTAAAGAGACC. Translating gives CASSLVGFVTKET. The full CDR3 is CASSLVGFVTKETQYF.

Regarding this clone: The read ends 3 residues shy of where the CDR3 ends; the end is completed using the germline J gene. This rearrangement joins TRBV5-1 to TRBJ1-1; tentative D call: TRBD1 (6 bases). V was shortened by 0 bases and J by 5 bases, with 14 bases between the two germline ends. Germline lookup yields CDR1 SGHRS and CDR2 YFSETQ. This CDR3 contains 15 residues. The part of the CDR3 DNA that was read is TGCGCCAGCAGCTTGGTGGGGGGGCCGAGGACTGAA. Protein: CASSLVGGPRTE. The entire CDR3 protein reads CASSLVGGPRTEAFF.

Notes on this clone: The DNA ends 3 residues before the CDR3 does, and the rest of the CDR3 is filled in from the germline J gene. The chain couples TRBV6-1 to TRBJ1-2; D is possibly TRBD1 (5 bases). The length of the CDR3 is 16 residues. Per germline, CDR1 MNHNS and CDR2 SASEGT. The CDR3 bases that were read are TGTGCCAGCAGTGGGGGCAGGGATATGAAAGGTCGGGGC. It yields the protein CASSGGRDMKGRG. The entire CDR3 sequence reads CASSGGRDMKGRGYTF.

This CDR3 is CASSGWTGTNQPQHF. Partial CDR3 DNA: TGTGCCAGCAGTGGGTGGACAGGGACTAATCAGCCC. The chain uses TRBV6-1 and TRBJ1-5, with TRBD1 identical over 8 bases. The read ends 3 residues before the CDR3 terminus; that terminus is restored from the germline J gene. The CDR3 sequence is 15 residues long. The V and J ends lost 4 bases and 4 bases, in that order; junction bases with no gene match: 6. CDR1 and CDR2 (germline): MNHNS, SASEGT.

As concerns this clone: The read falls 3 residues short of the CDR3 end, and the missing part is taken from the germline J gene. This rearrangement joins TRBV6-1 to TRBJ2-5, with 12 bases fitting TRBD2. V lost 3 bases and J lost 4; bases outside the gene matches: 3. The CDR3 is 15 amino acids. Germline loops: CDR1 MNHNS, CDR2 SASEGT. CDR3 bases read: TGTGCCAGCAGTGAGGCTAGCGGGGGGGTAGAGACC. It translates to CASSEASGGVET. The full CDR3 protein is CASSEASGGVETQYF.

Concerning this clone: The CDR3 goes on 3 residues after the read ends, and that part is filled in from the germline J gene. The chain links TRBV7-9 to TRBJ1-1, with TRBD1 matching over 9 bases. The J segment lost 1 base and the V segment lost 5 bases, leaving 5 bases of the junction unmatched. CDR1 and CDR2 (germline): SEHNR, FQNEAQ (reference sequence). CDR3 length equals 15 residues. The CDR3 region is CASSVSTGGNTEAFF. CDR3 bases read: TGTGCCAGCAGCGTCTCGACAGGGGGGAACACTGAA.

About this clone itself: Read sequence stops 3 residues before the CDR3 end, and the germline J gene provides the missing end. V and J are TRBV6-2 or TRBV6-3 and TRBJ1-5, with 8 bases that match TRBD1. This CDR3 spans 16 amino acids. Germline CDR1 MNHEY, CDR2 SVGEGT. With V trimmed by 2 bases and J by 0 bases, 3 bases remained unmatched. CDR3 DNA, as far as it was read: TGTGCCAGCAGTTACGAGGGACAGGTTAGCAATCAGCCC. Its translation is CASSYEGQVSNQP. The CDR3 in full is CASSYEGQVSNQPQHF.

With regard to this clone: The CDR3 is cut off 3 residues early in the read; its end comes from the germline J gene. V usage is TRBV7-8 and J usage is TRBJ2-1, with 10 bases aligning to TRBD1. Trimming at V came to 5 bases and at J to 4 bases, leaving 5 bases not matched to a gene. CDR1 and CDR2 (germline): SGHVS, FQNEAQ. This CDR3 has 15 amino acids. CDR3 loop: CASSQAGQGYNEQFF. The covered CDR3 bases are TGTGCCAGCAGCCAGGCGGGACAGGGGTACAATGAG.

As for this clone: The CDR3 end falls 3 residues outside the read, so it is completed with the germline J gene. J is TRBJ1-1 and V is TRBV6-4, with 7 nucleotides matching TRBD1. The CDR3 extends over 13 amino acids. Trimming cost V 6 bases and J 1 base; bases outside gene matches: 2. Germline CDR1 is MRHNA and CDR2 is SNTAGT. The CDR3 bases that were read are TGTGCCAGCAGCGGGACAGAGAACACTGAA. It encodes CASSGTENTE. The CDR3 reads in full as CASSGTENTEAFF.

This clone is called medium-sized (0.01 to 0.1%) based on its frequency. Read coverage stops 3 residues before the CDR3 terminus; the germline J gene supplies the remainder. The chain has TRBV12-3 or TRBV12-4 and TRBJ2-1; the match to TRBD2 covers 11 bases. The CDR3 length is 19 residues. V dropped 3 bases and J dropped 0; count of bases not matched to a gene: 10. The CDR3 sequence: CASSFLGTSGTSSYNEQFF. The CDR3 bases that were read are TGTGCCAGCAGTTTTTTAGGGACTAGCGGTACAAGCTCCTACAATGAG.

Concerning this clone: The read ends 3 residues before the CDR3 terminus; that terminus is restored from the germline J gene. The rearrangement links TRBV7-6 to TRBJ2-5; 12 bases map to TRBD2. This CDR3 is built from 15 residues. The germline V gene has CDR1 SGHVS and CDR2 FNYEAQ. Trimming cost V 7 bases and J 2 bases; bases outside gene matches: 5. The chain's CDR3 is CASTWTSGVQETQYF. CDR3 DNA, as far as it was read: TGTGCCAGCACCTGGACTAGCGGGGTTCAAGAGACC.

About this clone itself: The sequence runs out 3 residues before the end of the CDR3; the remainder is reconstructed from the germline J gene. The chain employs TRBV6-1 and TRBJ1-2, with 8 bases lining up with TRBD1. This CDR3 contains 13 residues. V shed 4 bases, J shed 4 bases, and the junction held 2 bases outside the gene matches. Germline CDR1 reads MNHNS; CDR2 reads SASEGT. The CDR3: CASSGGTGYGYTF. The CDR3 DNA, read in part, is TGTGCCAGCAGTGGAGGGACAGGCTATGGC.